Reported below is one TCR beta chain. It has no known antigen specificity. It has no much larger one-base neighbor in the sample; base qualities were not kept. This specimen belongs to a study of radiation and T cells in renal cell carcinoma (dated by TCRdb to the early 2020s). About the investigation overall: The samples were drawn from a clinical trial, where primary renal cell carcinomas were treated with 15 Gy of stereotactic body radiation therapy and then removed by nephrectomy 4 weeks afterward. In total, 53 samples underwent TCR beta sequencing: about 25 tumors plus 27 peripheral blood samples. Across all 55 or so samples, under 4,500,000 unique CDR3 nucleotide sequences, encoding around 2.4 million unique CDR3 amino acid sequences, were identified.

The germline V gene specifies MRHNA as CDR1 and SNTAGT as CDR2. From the cysteine up to the phenylalanine, the CDR3 has a length of 13 residues. Just the 39-base CDR3 DNA is kept, in frame starting at base 1. The junction shows trimming of 5 bases on V and 0 bases on J, plus 5 bases between the germline ends. General findings and caveats noted by the study authors: Because no pretreatment tumor biopsies were available, whether clonotypes were present in the tumor at baseline could not be determined. An increase in top tumor clonotypes in blood was observed from baseline to 2 weeks post-radiation, followed by contraction by 4 weeks, which was taken to suggest transient expansion of tumor-resident clones. Dynamics of the blood repertoire were not tracked past 4 weeks after treatment. The single-armed trial design could not address effects of radiation dose or scheduling on the TCR repertoire.

Following the manufacturer's recommendations, the immunoSEQ kit was used to generate TCR beta libraries from genomic DNA. To prepare libraries, a first multiplex PCR with proprietary primers was run, followed by a second PCR that added unique barcodes, and a bead cleanup was done after each round. Each sample batch included a kit-provided positive control reaction and a negative control reaction. The final libraries underwent checking on an Agilent 4200 TapeStation D1000 ScreenTape, volumetric pooling, and quantification by qPCR. Sequencing was performed on an Illumina NextSeq500 using a MidOutput 150-cycle cartridge, with 156 Read1 cycles, 15 Index1 cycles, and the kit custom primers. The pooled library was loaded at approximately 1 pM, with a roughly 21% PhiX control spiked in. Concerning the study's data processing: Vendor-processed data were analyzed in R, with a clonotype defined as all T cells sharing the same CDR3 nucleotide sequence. In the clone abundance analyses, frequencies were normalized to the 10,000 most abundant clones in each sample. Public T cell clones, averaging fewer than five per sample, were removed before analysis. Tumor-enriched clonotypes and baseline blood-enriched clonotypes were defined as those with an abundance difference of at least 32-fold between compartments. A beta-binomial differential abundance model was used to identify clonotypes that were expanded or contracted between blood time points. Similarity between tumor and blood repertoires was quantified using the Baroni-Urbani and Buser coefficient, and groups were compared with two-tailed Wilcoxon tests in R. The source is immuneACCESS, and TCRdb retained only in-frame sequences with V and J called. Part of the clones is not carried over; for the studies checked, unresolved V genes explain less than half of this, and the remainder is unexplained. V, J and clone size were drawn from that table, and D and trimming were deduced from the DNA. For this sample there are about 160,000 clones; 88% appear just once. Of the sample, roughly 4% is held by the ten largest clones.

This specimen's time point label, per the study, means: baseline pretreatment blood. This specimen's treatment or condition label, per the study, means: 15 Gy SBRT to primary tumor, nephrectomy 4 weeks later. To track tumor-enriched clonotypes, serial peripheral blood was sampled from radiation-treated patients at baseline and at 2 weeks and 4 weeks after SBRT. Every patient's renal cell carcinoma showed clear cell pathology. The QIAamp DNA Blood Mini Kit (Qiagen) was used to prepare genomic DNA for TCR sequencing. Only samples passing all quality control checks were included in the analyses. The source is an older woman with renal cell carcinoma. The material was blood, obtained from a patient whose treatment included radiotherapy and nephrectomy. This chain is built from TRBV6-4 and TRBJ2-1; the D gene is unclear. The CDR3 region: CASSTDSYNEQFF. The DNA sequence reads TGTGCCAGCAGTACTGACTCCTACAATGAGCAGTTCTTC.